The entry that follows covers one T cell receptor beta chain sequence. What it binds is not known. This CDR3 contains 13 residues. Germline values: CDR1 SNHLY, CDR2 FYNNEI. V was clipped by 10 bases and J by 3 bases; unmatched bases: 8. The data were taken from a study of T cells in localized non-small cell lung cancer. Study-wide points: Sequence data derive from only one tumor region, so heterogeneity remains possible. Paired adjacent lung recovered a median approximately 57 of the top 100 tumor clones. It was uninvolved adjacent lung that showed the highest T cell clonality, exceeding tumor.

Sequencing used immunoSEQ multiplex PCR; TCRdb keeps in-frame clones, though not all of them. The repertoire holds roughly 7,300 clones, with 92% as singletons. The specimen was peripheral blood mononuclear cells, collected before any cancer treatment. This sequence was found in an older male donor with stage II lung adenocarcinoma. This chain uses TRBV2 with TRBJ2-5, with 7 bases matching TRBD2. CDR3 amino acids: CATHGREEETQYF. DNA of the CDR3: TGTGCCACTCATGGACGGGAGGAAGAGACCCAGTACTTC.